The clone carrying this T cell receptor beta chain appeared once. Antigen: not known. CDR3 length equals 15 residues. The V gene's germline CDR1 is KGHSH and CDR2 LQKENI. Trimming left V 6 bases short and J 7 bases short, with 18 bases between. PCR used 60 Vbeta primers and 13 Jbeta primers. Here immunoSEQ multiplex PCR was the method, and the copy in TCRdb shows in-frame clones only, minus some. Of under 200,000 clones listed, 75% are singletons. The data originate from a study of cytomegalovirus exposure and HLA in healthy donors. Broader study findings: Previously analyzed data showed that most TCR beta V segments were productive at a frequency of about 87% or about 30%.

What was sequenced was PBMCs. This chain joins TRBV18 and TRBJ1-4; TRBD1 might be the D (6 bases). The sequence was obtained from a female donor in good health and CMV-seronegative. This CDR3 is CASSENRAAVEKLFF. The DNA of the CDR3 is TGTGCCAGCTCGGAGAACAGGGCGGCCGTTGAAAAACTGTTTTTT.